This note documents a single TCR beta chain sequence. What it binds is not known. Using immunoSEQ multiplex PCR, the repertoire was profiled, and TCRdb retains in-frame clones only, with some absent. Among under 25,000 clones listed, 74% were seen once. CD4+ or CD8+ T cells were sorted as naive CD45RA+ or memory CD45RO+. The data originate from a study of regulatory dendritic cells for organ transplantation. V gave up 7 bases and J gave up 5 bases; unmatched junction bases: 7. CDR1 is KGHSH, CDR2 LQKENI, per germline. The CDR3 is 14 amino acids. Study-wide results and limits: Regulatory dendritic cells appeared to expand memory CD8+ clones less than mature ones. Between individuals, the alloreactive memory CD8+ T cell pool differed considerably.

Sequencing was carried out using memory CD4+ T cells from blood. Subset: CD45RO+ memory T cells. This receptor was taken from a human donor in good health. The chain is built from TRBV18 and TRBJ2-3; 9 bases line up with TRBD2. CDR3 sequence reads: CASCASGELDTQYF. The DNA for the CDR3 is TGTGCCAGCTGCGCTAGCGGGGAATTAGATACGCAGTATTTT.